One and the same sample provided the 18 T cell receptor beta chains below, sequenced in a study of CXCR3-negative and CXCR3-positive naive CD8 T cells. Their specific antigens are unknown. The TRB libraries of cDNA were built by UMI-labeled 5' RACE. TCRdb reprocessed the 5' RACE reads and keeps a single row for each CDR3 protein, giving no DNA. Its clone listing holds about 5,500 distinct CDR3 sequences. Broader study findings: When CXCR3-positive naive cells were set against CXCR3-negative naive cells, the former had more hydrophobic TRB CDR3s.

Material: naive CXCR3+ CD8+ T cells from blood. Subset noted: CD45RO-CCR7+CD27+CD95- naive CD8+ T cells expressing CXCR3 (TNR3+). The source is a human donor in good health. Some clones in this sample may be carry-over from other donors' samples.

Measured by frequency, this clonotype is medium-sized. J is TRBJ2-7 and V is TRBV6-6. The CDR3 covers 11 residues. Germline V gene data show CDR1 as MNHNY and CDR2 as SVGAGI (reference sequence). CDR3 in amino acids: CASSNIYEQYF.

The CDR3: CASSQELGQSTYEQYF. V and J are TRBV3-1 and TRBJ2-7. Germline lookup yields CDR1 LGHDT and CDR2 YNNKEL (reference sequence). The CDR3 runs to 16 residues.

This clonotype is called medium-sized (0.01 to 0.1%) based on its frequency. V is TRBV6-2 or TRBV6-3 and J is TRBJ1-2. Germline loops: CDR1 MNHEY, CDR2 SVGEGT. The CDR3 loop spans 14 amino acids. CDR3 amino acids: CASSYSRVFYGYTF.

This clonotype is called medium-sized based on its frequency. The CDR3 reads CSVAGTEYYGYTF. This chain connects TRBV29-1 to TRBJ1-2; TCRdb outputs TRBD1, but without DNA this stays unchecked. CDR1 is SQVTM and CDR2 is ANQGSEA in the germline V gene. The CDR3 length is 13 residues.

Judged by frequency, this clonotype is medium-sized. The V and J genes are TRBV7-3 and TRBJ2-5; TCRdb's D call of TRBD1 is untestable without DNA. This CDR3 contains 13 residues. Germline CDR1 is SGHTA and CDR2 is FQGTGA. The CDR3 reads CASSIRGTETQYF.

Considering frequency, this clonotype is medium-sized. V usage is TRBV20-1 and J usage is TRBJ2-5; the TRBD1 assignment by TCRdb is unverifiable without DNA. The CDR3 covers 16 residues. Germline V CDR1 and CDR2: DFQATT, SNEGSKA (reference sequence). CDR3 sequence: CSARDLDRDSGETQYF.

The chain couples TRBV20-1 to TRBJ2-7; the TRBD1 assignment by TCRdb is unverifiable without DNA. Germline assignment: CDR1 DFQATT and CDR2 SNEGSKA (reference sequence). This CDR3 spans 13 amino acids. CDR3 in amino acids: CSALQGESYEQYF.

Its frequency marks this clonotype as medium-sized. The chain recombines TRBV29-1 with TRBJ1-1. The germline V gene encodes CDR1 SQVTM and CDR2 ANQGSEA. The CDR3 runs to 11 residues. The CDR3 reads CSVGSWTEAFF.

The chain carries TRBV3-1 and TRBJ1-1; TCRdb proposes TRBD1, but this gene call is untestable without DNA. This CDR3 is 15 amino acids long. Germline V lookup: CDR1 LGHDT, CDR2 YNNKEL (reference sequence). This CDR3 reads CASSPGQGTNTEAFF.

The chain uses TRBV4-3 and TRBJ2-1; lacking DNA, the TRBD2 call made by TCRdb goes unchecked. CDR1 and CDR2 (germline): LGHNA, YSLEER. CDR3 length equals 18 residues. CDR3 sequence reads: CASSQEVVAGGARNEQFF.

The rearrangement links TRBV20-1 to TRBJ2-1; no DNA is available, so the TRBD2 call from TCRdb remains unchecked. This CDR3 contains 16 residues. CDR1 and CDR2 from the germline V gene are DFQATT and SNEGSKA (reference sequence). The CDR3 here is CSARDKGTSSYNEQFF.

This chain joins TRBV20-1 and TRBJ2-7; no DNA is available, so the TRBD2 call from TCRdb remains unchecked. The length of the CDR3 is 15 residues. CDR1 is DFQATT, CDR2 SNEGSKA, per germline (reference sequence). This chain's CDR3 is CSAAWGLAGVYEQYF.

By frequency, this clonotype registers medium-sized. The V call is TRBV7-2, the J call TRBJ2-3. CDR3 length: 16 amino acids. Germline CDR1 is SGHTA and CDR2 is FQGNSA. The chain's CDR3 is CASSSLRKPRTDTQYF.

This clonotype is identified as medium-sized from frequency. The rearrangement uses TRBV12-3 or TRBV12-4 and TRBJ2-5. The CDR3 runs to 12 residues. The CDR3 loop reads CASSLDFETQYF.

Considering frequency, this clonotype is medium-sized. CDR3 residues: CASSPDGNEKLFF. The chain carries TRBV7-8 and TRBJ1-4. Germline assignment: CDR1 SGHVS and CDR2 FQNEAQ. The CDR3 runs 13 residues. Full variable domain (missing parts from reference TRBV7-8 and TRBJ1-4): GAGVSQSPRYKVAKRGQDVALRCDPISGHVSLFWYQQALGQGPEFLTYFQNEAQLDKSGLPSDRFFAERPEGSVSTLKIQRTQQEDSAVYLCASSPDGNEKLFFGSGTQLSVL.

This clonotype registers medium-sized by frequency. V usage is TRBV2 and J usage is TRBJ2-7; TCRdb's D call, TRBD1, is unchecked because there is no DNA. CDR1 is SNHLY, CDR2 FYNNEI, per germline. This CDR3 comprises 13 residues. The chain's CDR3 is CASSEVDRAEQYF.

This CDR3 reads CASSQEGLYNEQFF. The chain is built from TRBV7-8 and TRBJ2-1. This CDR3 contains 14 residues. Per the germline V gene, CDR1 is SGHVS and CDR2 is FQNEAQ.

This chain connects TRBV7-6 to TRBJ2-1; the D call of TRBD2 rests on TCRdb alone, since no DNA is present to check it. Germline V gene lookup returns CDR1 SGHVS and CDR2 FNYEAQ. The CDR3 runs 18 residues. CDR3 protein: CASSFRGLAGGPYNEQFF.